One sample yielded the 16 T cell receptor beta chains listed below, sequenced in a study of T-cell reconstitution after alpha-beta-depleted transplantation in children. Unique molecular identifiers were used in preparing the TCRbeta library. One entry per CDR3 protein, called by TCRdb with MiXCR from the PCR reads. The profile shows about 640,000 distinct CDR3 sequences, over 15% of them singletons. The source was PBMCs from the stem cell graft donor, collected from the stem cell graft. Receptors were obtained from a human donor who donated a stem cell graft to a child with acute myeloid leukemia.

This clonotype was seen just once. V gene TRBV28 combines with J gene TRBJ1-1; the match to TRBD1 covers 9 bases. The CDR3 extends over 15 amino acids. The germline gives CDR1 MDHEN, CDR2 SYDVKM. The V gene end was trimmed by 4 bases and the J gene end by 3 bases; junction bases not matched to a gene: 6. CDR3 sequence: CASSSYWDRDTEAFF. CDR3 nucleotide sequence: TGTGCCAGCAGTTCCTATTGGGACAGGGACACTGAAGCTTTCTTT.

This clonotype was counted only a few times. This chain joins TRBV5-1 and TRBJ2-1; 7 positions match TRBD1. CDR1 is SGHRS, CDR2 YFSETQ, per germline. This CDR3 region has 16 residues. V was clipped by 3 bases and J by 6 bases; unmatched bases: 12. CDR3 loop: CASSSPRDSKSNEQFF. DNA for the CDR3: TGCGCCAGCAGCTCACCCCGGGACAGCAAATCCAATGAGCAGTTCTTC.

On this clonotype itself: One base away lies a much larger clone, so this may be a sequencing read error. The V gene is TRBV29-1, the J gene TRBJ2-2; D is undetermined. Trimming pared 5 bases from V and 12 bases from J, leaving 22 bases between. Per germline, CDR1 SQVTM and CDR2 ANQGSEA. The CDR3 totals 14 residues. CDR3 DNA sequence: TGCAGCGTTCTCGAAGGCGGAGAAGACCAACAGCTGTTTTTT. It yields the protein CSVLEGGEDQQLFF.

V is TRBV7-2 and J is TRBJ1-5; tentative D call: TRBD1 (6 bases). Trimming cost V 0 bases and J 7 bases, with 13 bases left between them. The germline gives CDR1 SGHTA, CDR2 FQGNSA. This CDR3 has 15 amino acids. CDR3 residues: CASSLAWGAGQPQHF. CDR3 nucleotides: TGTGCCAGCAGCTTAGCTTGGGGGGCTGGGCAGCCCCAGCATTTT.

This clonotype was detected ten times or more. The chain uses TRBV20-1 and TRBJ1-5; D ambiguous. V was shortened by 3 bases and J by 6 bases, with 12 bases between the two germline ends. This CDR3 has 13 residues. Germline CDR1 is DFQATT and CDR2 is SNEGSKA (reference sequence). The CDR3 nucleotides read TGCAGTGCTAGCCCCGGCAACCTTCAGCCCCAGCATTTT. Translating gives CSASPGNLQPQHF.

This clonotype showed up many times. CDR3 region: CASSYAPQGADIQYF. CDR3 in DNA: TGTGCCAGCAGCTACGCTCCTCAGGGGGCAGACATTCAGTACTTC. V is TRBV12-3 or TRBV12-4 and J is TRBJ2-4; 8 positions match TRBD1. This CDR3 spans 15 amino acids. Losses at the gene ends were 6 bases for V and 8 bases for J; bases not matched to a gene: 12.

A few counts support this clonotype. A much larger clone is a single base away; this may be a read error. The V call is TRBV11-2, the J call TRBJ1-1; no reliable D call. Per germline, CDR1 SGHAT and CDR2 FQNNGV. V dropped 1 base and J dropped 4 bases, with 7 bases sitting between them. The CDR3 has 13 amino acids. The CDR3 coding sequence is TGTGCCAGCAGCTTAGGGGAGAGCACTGAAGCTTTCTTT. Its translation: CASSLGESTEAFF.

Written as DNA, the CDR3 is TGTGCCAGCAGCGTAGACCCCCCGGCAGGGGGCTCAGGGGAGCAGTTCTTC. This translates into CASSVDPPAGGSGEQFF. The chain combines TRBV9 with TRBJ2-1; 8 bases fit TRBD1. Trimming at V came to 0 bases and at J to 10 bases, leaving 15 bases not matched to a gene. The CDR3 runs 17 residues. CDR1 SGDLS and CDR2 YYNGEE come from the germline V gene.

The chain is built from TRBV7-8 and TRBJ2-5, with 7 bases aligning to TRBD2. Germline V gene sequence: CDR1 SGHVS, CDR2 FQNEAQ. The CDR3 has 15 residues. V shed 2 bases, J shed 5 bases, and the junction held 8 bases outside the gene matches. This CDR3 is CASSLRAGRVETQYF. In DNA, the CDR3 is TGTGCCAGCAGCTTACGCGCGGGGAGGGTGGAGACCCAGTACTTC.

The DNA of the CDR3 is TGTGCCAGCAGCCACCTAGGGAGCCAAGAGACCCAGTACTTC. Its translation is CASSHLGSQETQYF. The chain links TRBV11-3 to TRBJ2-5; D is perhaps TRBD2 (5 bases). CDR3 size: 14 residues. Trimming removed 5 bases at V and 1 base at J, with 11 bases between. CDR1 and CDR2 from the germline V gene are SGHNT and YENEEA.

This clonotype was picked up many times. This chain links TRBV29-1 with TRBJ2-1, with 8 bases identical to TRBD1. The germline V gene has CDR1 SQVTM and CDR2 ANQGSEA. J lost 9 bases, V lost 6 bases, and 10 bases had no gene match. This CDR3 has 13 amino acids. The CDR3 DNA is TGCAGCGTCGTAACTCAGGGGGCGACTGAGCAGTTCTTC. Protein sequence: CSVVTQGATEQFF.

The table lists this clonotype with many counts. V and J are TRBV10-3 and TRBJ2-5; D is uncertain. The CDR3 is made up of 16 amino acids. V lost 6 bases, J lost 4 bases, and 21 bases lay in between. CDR1 is ENHRY and CDR2 is SYGVKD in the germline V gene. The CDR3 DNA reads TGTGCCATCAGCGCACTACCGCCAAGATCAGGAGAGACCCAGTACTTC. Translated, it gives CAISALPPRSGETQYF.

The chain joins TRBV12-3 or TRBV12-4 to TRBJ2-7, with D tentatively TRBD1 or TRBD2 (5 bases each). V was shortened by 0 bases and J by 6 bases, with 12 bases between the two germline ends. There are 14 residues in the CDR3. The CDR3 here is CASSLAGDPREQYF. DNA of the CDR3: TGTGCCAGCAGTTTAGCGGGGGACCCACGCGAGCAGTACTTC.

At least ten counts were recorded for this clonotype. The chain employs TRBV7-2 and TRBJ2-7, with D perhaps TRBD1 (5 bases). V was shortened by 4 bases and J by 3 bases, with 13 bases between the two germline ends. This CDR3 region has 14 residues. Per the germline V gene, CDR1 is SGHTA and CDR2 is FQGNSA. The CDR3 region has the DNA TGTGCCAGCAGCTCCCGACAGAGTGGCTACGAGCAGTACTTC. It encodes CASSSRQSGYEQYF.

This clonotype was observed at least ten times. The rearrangement links TRBV20-1 to TRBJ1-1, with D perhaps TRBD1 (6 bases). There are 14 residues in the CDR3. The germline V gene has CDR1 DFQATT and CDR2 SNEGSKA (reference sequence). Between the trimmed V and J ends, which lost 6 bases and 1 base, there was a span of 15 bases. The CDR3 here is CSADPRGQNTEAFF. The CDR3 DNA reads as TGCAGTGCCGACCCGCGGGGGCAGAACACTGAAGCTTTCTTT.

As for this clonotype: Compared with germline, one end of the junction differs, possibly owing to a read error. The rearrangement uses TRBV13 and TRBJ1-1; no reliable D call. The CDR3 spans 13 residues. CDR1 is PRHDT and CDR2 is FYEKMQ in the germline V gene (reference sequence). The CDR3 DNA sequence: TGTGCCAGCAGCTTAGGCCGTTTGACTGAAGCTTTGTTT. Translating gives CASSLGRLTEALF.